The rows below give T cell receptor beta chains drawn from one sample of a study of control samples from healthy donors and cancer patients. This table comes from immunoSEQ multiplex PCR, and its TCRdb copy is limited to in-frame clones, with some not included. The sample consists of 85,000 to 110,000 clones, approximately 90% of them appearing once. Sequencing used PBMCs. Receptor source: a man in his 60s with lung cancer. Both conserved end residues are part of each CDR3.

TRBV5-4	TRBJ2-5	CASSLERGGETQYF
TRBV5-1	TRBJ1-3	CASSLALSEAGNTIYF
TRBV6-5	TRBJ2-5	CASSTGRRAQYF
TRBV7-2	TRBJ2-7	CASSPQRGREQYF
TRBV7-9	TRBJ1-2	CASSSLENYGYTF
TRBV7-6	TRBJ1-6	CASSLRQGPYSYNSPLHF
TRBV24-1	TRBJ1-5	CATSATGGNNQPQHF
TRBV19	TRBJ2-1	CASSIDRSSLYNEQFF
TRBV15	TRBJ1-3	CATSRDWGYGNTIYF
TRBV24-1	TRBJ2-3	CATSDKRGGTDTQYF
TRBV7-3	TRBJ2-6	CASSLGSSGANVLTF
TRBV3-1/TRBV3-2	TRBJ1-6	CASSQTGGDNSPLHF
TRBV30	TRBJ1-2	CAWSVRTGLYGYTF
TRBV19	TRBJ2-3	CASRGTADTQYF
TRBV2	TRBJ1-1	CASSELKGHVRTEAFF
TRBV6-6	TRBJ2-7	CASNYQARGEQYF
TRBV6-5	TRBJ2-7	CASSYAPGGREQYF
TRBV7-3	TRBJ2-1	CASSLNRNNEQFF
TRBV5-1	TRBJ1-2	CASSSVGGSWSYGYTF
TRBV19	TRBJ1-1	CASSRDWDATEAFF
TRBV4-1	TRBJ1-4	CASSPQGTGVEKLFF
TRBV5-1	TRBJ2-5	CASRNSGAPQETQYF
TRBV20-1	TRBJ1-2	CSASPRGDGYTF
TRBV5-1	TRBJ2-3	CASSLVPNTDTQYF
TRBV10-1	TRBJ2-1	CASSEYRTGTYNEQFF
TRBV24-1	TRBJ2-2	CATSDLQTASNTGELFF
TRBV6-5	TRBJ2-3	CASSSYREGRTDTQYF
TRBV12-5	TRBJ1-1	CASGPEGTEAFF
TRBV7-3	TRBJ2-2	CASSLRLGGENTGELFF
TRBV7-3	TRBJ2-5	CASSLTGAIQETQYF
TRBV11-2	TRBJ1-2	CASSLGFAGAGYTF
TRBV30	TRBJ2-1	CAWSQGTGGNEQFF
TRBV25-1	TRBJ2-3	CASSDYRSTDTQYF
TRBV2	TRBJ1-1	CASSEGTPEAFF
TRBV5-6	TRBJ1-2	CASSLGQGFYGYTF
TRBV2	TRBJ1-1	CASSGDSFTEAFF
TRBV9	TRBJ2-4	CASSLFSAQDNIQYF
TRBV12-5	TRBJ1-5	CASDPEGVHQPQHF
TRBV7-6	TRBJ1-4	CASSLQLLGQSEKLFF
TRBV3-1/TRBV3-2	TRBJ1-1	CASSQNRGPRSANTEAFF
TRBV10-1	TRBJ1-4	CASSEGHEKLFF
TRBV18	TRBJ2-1	CASSPNYLNTVEFF
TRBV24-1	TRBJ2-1	CATSDLDEQFF
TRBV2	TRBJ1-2	CASSEAGTANYGYTF
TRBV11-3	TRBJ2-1	CASSRGTKGGDNEQFF
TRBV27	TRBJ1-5	CASRPTHRAGNQPQHF
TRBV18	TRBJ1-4	CASSPSGARDNEKLFF
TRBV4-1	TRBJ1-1	CASSQSGYTEAFF
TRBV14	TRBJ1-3	CASSQETGSPGNTIYF
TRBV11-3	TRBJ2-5	CASSLIGAGETQYF
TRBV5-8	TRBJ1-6	CASSLYRSYNSPLHF
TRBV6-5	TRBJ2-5	CASSYGAGGGETQYF
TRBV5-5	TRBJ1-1	CASSLFTGETEAFF
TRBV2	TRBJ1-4	CASRTDPLNEKLFF